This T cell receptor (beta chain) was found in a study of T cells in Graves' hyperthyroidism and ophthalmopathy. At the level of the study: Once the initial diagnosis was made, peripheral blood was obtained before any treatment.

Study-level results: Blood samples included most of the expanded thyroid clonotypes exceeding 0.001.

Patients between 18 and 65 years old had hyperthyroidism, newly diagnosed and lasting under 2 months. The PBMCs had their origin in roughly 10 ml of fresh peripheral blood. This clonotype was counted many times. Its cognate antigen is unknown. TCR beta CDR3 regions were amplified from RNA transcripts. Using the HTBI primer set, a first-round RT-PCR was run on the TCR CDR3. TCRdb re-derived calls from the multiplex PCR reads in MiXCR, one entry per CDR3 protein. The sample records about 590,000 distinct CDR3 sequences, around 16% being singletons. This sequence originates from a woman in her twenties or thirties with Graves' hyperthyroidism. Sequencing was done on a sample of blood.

For the CDR3, the DNA is TGTGCCAGCAGCAAGGGGGGCTCTGAAGATACGCAGTATTTT. It yields the protein CASSKGGSEDTQYF. The V and J genes are TRBV7-9 and TRBJ2-3; perhaps D is TRBD1 or TRBD2 (6 bases each). The CDR3 spans 14 residues. With 5 bases removed from V and 5 bases from J, the gap between germline ends came to 14 bases. Germline V gene sequence: CDR1 SEHNR, CDR2 FQNEAQ (reference sequence). Based on the CDR3 plus reference TRBV7-9 and TRBJ2-3, the full variable domain is DTGVSQNPRHKITKRGQNVTFRCDPISEHNRLYWYRQTLGQGPEFLTYFQNEAQLEKSRLLSDRFSAERPKGSFSTLEIQRTEQGDSAMYLCASSKGGSEDTQYFGPGTRLTVL.